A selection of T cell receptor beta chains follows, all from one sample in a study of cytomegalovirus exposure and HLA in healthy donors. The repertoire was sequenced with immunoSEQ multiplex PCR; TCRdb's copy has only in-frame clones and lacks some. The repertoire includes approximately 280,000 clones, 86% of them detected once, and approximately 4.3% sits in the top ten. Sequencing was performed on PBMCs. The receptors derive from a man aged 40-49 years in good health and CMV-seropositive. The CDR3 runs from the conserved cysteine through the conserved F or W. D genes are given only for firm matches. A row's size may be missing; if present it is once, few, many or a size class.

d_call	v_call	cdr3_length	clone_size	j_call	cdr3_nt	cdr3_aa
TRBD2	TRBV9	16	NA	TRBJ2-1	TGTGCCAGCAGCTACTCCCGAGCGGGAGGTTACAATGAGCAGTTCTTC	CASSYSRAGGYNEQFF
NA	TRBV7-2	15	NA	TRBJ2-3	TGTGCCAGCAGCTCTCAGGGTTCTCGCACAGATACGCAGTATTTT	CASSSQGSRTDTQYF
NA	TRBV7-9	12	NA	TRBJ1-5	TGTTCCAGCAGCCTCGAGGGTCAGCCCCAGCATTTT	CSSSLEGQPQHF
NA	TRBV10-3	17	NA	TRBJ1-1	TGTGCCATCAGTGACACTGCGGCAGGAGGGCCAAACACTGAAGCTTTCTTT	CAISDTAAGGPNTEAFF
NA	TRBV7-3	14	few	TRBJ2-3	TGTGCCAGCAGCTCACAGGGAGGGACAGATACGCAGTATTTT	CASSSQGGTDTQYF
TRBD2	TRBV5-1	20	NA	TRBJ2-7	TGCGCCAGCAGCACCTTCACGGGACTAGCGGGGCTGAAGAGAGGCTACGAGCAGTACTTC	CASSTFTGLAGLKRGYEQYF
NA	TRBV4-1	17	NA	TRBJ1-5	TGCGCCAGCAGCCGCACCACAGGGACCCATAGCAATCAGCCCCAGCATTTT	CASSRTTGTHSNQPQHF
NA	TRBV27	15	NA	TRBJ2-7	TGTGCCAGCAGAGAAATGGGGGCAAAAACACGCGAGCAGTACTTC	CASREMGAKTREQYF
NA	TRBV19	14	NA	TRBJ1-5	TGTGCCAGTCGAGATTACAGGAGAGATCAGCCCCAGCATTTT	CASRDYRRDQPQHF
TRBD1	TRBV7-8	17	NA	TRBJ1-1	TGTGCCAGCAGCTCCCTACAGGGGGGGTTATCGCTTAGTGAAGCTTTCTTT	CASSSLQGGLSLSEAFF
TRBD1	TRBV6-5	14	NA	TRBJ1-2	TGTGCCAGCAGTTATGGACAGGGGGACTATGGCTACACCTTC	CASSYGQGDYGYTF
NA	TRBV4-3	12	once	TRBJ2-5	TGCGCCAGCAGCCAAGTAGGGGGGACCCAGTACTTC	CASSQVGGTQYF
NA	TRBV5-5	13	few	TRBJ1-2	TGTGCCAGCAGCTTGCAGGGAAACTATGGCTACACCTTC	CASSLQGNYGYTF
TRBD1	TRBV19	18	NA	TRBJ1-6	TGTGCCAGTAGTAGAATTTTTGGGACAGGGGGAAGAAATTCACCCCTCCACTTT	CASSRIFGTGGRNSPLHF
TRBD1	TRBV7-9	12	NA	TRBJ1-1	TGTTCCAGCAGCCTAGGGACAGTTGAAGCTTTCTTT	CSSSLGTVEAFF
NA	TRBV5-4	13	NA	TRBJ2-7	TGTGCCAGCAGCTTCGGACAGTACTACGAGCAGTACTTC	CASSFGQYYEQYF
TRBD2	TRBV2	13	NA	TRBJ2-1	TGTGCCAGCAGAGGGACTAGCGGTAGTGAGCAGTTCTTC	CASRGTSGSEQFF
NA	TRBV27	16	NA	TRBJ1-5	TGTGCCAGCAGTTTATCGAGCAGGGGAAAAGGGCAGCCCCAGCATTTT	CASSLSSRGKGQPQHF
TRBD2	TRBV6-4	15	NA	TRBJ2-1	TGTGCCAGCAGTGAGTCGGGACTAGCCGGCGATGAGCAGTTCTTC	CASSESGLAGDEQFF
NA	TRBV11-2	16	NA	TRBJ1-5	TGTGCCAGCAGCCCGGGACAATTCGGTAGCAATCAGCCCCAGCATTTT	CASSPGQFGSNQPQHF
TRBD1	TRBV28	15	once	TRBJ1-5	TGTGCCAGCATACCGGGACAGGGGTGGAATCAGCCCCAGCATTTT	CASIPGQGWNQPQHF
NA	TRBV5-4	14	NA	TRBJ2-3	TGTGCCAGTCGCGGGGACCACTACACAGATACGCAGTATTTT	CASRGDHYTDTQYF
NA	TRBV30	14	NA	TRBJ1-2	TGTGCCTGGAGGATGGGTACAGGGAACTATGGCTACACCTTC	CAWRMGTGNYGYTF
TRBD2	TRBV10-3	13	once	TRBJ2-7	TGTGCCATCAGTCTAGCGGGAGCCGGCGAGCAGTACTTC	CAISLAGAGEQYF
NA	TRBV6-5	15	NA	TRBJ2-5	TGTGCCAGCAGTTATGACCGGAGACCGCAAGAGACCCAGTACTTC	CASSYDRRPQETQYF
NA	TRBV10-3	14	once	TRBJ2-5	TGTGCCATCGCGGCTAGCGTTAAACAAGAGACCCAGTACTTC	CAIAASVKQETQYF
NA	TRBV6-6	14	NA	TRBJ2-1	TGTGCCAGCAGTTACTCGCAGGCGTACAATGAGCAGTTCTTC	CASSYSQAYNEQFF
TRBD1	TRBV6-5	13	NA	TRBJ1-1	TGTGCCAGCATCAGACAGGGGAACACTGAAGCTTTCTTT	CASIRQGNTEAFF
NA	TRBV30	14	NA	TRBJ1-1	TGTGCCTGGAGTTTAGTGAGAAACCGGGGTGAAGCTTTCTTT	CAWSLVRNRGEAFF
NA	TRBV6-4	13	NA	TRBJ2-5	TGTGCCAGCAGTGACTCGGCGGGAGAGACCCAGTACTTC	CASSDSAGETQYF
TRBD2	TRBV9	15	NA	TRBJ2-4	TGTGCCAGCAGCGCCCTCGGGAGGCTCGGGGACATTCAGTACTTC	CASSALGRLGDIQYF
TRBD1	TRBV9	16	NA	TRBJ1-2	TGTGCCAGCAGCCCCCGGACAGGCGGCGGTAACTATGGCTACACCTTC	CASSPRTGGGNYGYTF
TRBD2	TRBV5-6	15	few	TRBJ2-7	TGTGCCAGCAGCTTGCTCGGAGCGGGGGGCTACGAGCAGTACTTC	CASSLLGAGGYEQYF
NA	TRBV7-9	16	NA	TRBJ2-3	TGTGCCAGCAGCAAATCGACAGCGTCTAGCACAGATACGCAGTATTTT	CASSKSTASSTDTQYF
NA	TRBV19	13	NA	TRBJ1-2	TGTGCCAGTAGTCGCGGATTTAACTATGGCTACACCTTC	CASSRGFNYGYTF
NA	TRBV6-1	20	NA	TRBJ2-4	TGTGCCAGCAGTGCCCAAGGCGGGAACAGGCGTTTTTCGGCCAAAAACATTCAGTACTTC	CASSAQGGNRRFSAKNIQYF
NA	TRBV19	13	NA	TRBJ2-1	TGTGCCAGTAGTATAGCTGAAGCGGGTGAGCAGTTCTTC	CASSIAEAGEQFF